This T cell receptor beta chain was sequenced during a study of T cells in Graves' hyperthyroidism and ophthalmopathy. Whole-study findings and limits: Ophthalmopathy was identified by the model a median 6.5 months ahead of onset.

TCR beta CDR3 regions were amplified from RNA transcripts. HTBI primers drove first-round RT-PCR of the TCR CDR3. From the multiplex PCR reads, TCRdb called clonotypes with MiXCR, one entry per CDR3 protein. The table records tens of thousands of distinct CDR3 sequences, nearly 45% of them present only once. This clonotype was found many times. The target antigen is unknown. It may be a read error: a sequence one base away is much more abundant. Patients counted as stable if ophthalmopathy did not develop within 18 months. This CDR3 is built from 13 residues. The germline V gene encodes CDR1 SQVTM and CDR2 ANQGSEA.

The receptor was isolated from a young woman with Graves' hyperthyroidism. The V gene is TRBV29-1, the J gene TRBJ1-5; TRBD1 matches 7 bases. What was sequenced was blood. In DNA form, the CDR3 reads TGCAGCGTTAGGGACAGTCTTAATCAGCCCCGGCATTTT. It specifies CSVRDSLNQPRHF.